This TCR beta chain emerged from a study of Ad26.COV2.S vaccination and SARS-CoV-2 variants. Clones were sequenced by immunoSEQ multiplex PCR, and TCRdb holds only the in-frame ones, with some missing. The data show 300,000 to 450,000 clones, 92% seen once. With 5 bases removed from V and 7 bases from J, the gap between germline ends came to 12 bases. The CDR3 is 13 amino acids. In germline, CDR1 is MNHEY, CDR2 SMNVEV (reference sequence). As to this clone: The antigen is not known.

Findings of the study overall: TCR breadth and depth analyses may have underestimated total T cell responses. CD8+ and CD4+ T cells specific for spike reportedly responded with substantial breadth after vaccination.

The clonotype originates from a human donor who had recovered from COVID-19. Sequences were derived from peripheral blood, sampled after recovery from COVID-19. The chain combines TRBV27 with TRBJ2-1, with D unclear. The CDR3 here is CASSLGPRNEQFF. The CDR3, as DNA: TGTGCCAGCAGTCTTGGGCCCAGGAATGAGCAGTTCTTC.